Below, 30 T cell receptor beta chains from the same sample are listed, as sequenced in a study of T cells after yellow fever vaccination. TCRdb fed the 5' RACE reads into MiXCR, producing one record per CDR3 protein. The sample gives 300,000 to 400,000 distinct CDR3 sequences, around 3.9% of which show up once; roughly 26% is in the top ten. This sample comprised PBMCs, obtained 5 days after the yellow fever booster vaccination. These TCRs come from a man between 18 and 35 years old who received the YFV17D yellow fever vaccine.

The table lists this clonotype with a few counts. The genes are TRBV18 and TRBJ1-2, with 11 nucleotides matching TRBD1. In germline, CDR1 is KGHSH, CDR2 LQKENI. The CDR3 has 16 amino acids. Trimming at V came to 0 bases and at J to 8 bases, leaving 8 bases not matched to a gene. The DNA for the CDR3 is TGTGCCAGCTCACCACCGGGACAGGGGGGTGATGGAGGCTACACCTTC. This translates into CASSPPGQGGDGGYTF.

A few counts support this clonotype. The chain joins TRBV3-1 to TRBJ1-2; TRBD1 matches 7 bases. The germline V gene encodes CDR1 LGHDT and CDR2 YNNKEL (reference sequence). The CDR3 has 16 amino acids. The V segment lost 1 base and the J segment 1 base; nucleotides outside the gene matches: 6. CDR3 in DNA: TGTGCCAGCAGCCAAGTGACAGGGTCCTATAACTATGGCTACACCTTC. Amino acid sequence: CASSQVTGSYNYGYTF.

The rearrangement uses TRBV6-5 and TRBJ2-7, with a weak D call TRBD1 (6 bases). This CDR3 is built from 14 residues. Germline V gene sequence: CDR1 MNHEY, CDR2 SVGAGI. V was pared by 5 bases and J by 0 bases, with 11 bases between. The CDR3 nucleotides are TGTGCCAGCAGTACAGGGTCGGGCTCCTACGAGCAGTACTTC. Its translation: CASSTGSGSYEQYF.

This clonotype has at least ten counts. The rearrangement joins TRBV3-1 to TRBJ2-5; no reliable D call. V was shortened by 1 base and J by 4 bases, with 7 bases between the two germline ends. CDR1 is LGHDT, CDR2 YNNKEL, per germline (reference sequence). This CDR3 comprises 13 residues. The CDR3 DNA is TGTGCCAGCAGCCAAGGGGTTGGAGAGACCCAGTACTTC. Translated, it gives CASSQGVGETQYF.

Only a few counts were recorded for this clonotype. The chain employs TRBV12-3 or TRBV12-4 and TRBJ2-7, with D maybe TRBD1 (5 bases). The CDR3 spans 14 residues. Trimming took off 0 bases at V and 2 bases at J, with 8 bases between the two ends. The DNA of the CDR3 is TGTGCCAGCAGTTTAGCAGGGGCCACCTACGAGCAGTACGTC. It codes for CASSLAGATYEQYV.

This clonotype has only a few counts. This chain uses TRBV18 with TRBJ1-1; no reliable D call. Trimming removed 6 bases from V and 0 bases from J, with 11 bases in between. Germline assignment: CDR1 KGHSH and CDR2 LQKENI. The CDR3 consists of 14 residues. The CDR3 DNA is TGTGCCAGCTCGCTCCCGTTCATGAACACTGAAGCTTTCTTT. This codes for CASSLPFMNTEAFF.

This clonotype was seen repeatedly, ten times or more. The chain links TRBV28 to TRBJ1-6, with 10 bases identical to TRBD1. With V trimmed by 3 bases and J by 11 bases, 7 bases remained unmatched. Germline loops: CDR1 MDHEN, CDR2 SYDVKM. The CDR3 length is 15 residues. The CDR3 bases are TGTGCCAGCAGTTTGGGGACAGGGGATTTTCCACCCCTCCACTTT. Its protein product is CASSLGTGDFPPLHF.

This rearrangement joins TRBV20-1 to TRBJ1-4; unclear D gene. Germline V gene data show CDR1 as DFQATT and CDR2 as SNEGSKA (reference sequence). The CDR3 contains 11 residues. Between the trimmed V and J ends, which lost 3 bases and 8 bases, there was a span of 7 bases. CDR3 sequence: CSARVREKLFF. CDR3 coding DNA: TGCAGTGCTAGGGTGAGGGAAAAACTGTTTTTT.

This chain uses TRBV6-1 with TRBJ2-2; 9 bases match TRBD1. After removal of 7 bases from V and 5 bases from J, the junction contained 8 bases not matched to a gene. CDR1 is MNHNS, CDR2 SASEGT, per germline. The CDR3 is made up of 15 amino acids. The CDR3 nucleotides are TGTGCCAGCATCTGGAGGGACAGGGTGACCGGGGAGCTGTTTTTT. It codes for CASIWRDRVTGELFF.

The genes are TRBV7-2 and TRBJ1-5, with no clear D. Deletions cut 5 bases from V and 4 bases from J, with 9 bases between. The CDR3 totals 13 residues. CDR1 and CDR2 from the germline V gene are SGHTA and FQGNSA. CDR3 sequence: CASSRDLNQPQHF. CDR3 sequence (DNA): TGTGCCAGCAGCCGGGATCTAAATCAGCCCCAGCATTTT. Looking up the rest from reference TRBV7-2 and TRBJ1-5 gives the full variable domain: GAGVSQSPSNKVTEKGKDVELRCDPISGHTALYWYRQSLGQGLEFLIYFQGNSAPDKSGLPSDRFSAERTGGSVSTLTIQRTQQEDSAVYLCASSRDLNQPQHFGDGTRLSIL.

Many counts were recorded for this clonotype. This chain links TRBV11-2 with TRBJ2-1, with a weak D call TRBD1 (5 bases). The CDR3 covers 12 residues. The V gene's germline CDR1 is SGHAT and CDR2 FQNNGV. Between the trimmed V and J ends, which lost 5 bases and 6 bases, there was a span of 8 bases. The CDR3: CASSPTANEQFF. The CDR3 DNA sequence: TGTGCCAGCAGCCCGACAGCCAATGAGCAGTTCTTC.

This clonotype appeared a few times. The CDR3 DNA reads as TGTGCCAGCAGCCAACGAGGGACTAGCCGTTACAATGAGCAGTTCTTC. Amino acids: CASSQRGTSRYNEQFF. The chain employs TRBV7-3 and TRBJ2-1, with TRBD2 matching over 9 bases. CDR1 is SGHTA, CDR2 FQGTGA, per germline. The J segment lost 4 bases and the V segment lost 5 bases, leaving 9 bases of the junction unmatched. CDR3 length: 16 residues.

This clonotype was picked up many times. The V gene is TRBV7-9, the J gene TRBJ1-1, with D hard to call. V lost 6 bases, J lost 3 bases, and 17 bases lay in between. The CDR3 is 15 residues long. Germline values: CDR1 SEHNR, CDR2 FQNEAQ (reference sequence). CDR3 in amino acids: CASRRTNGPDTEAFF. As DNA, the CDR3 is TGTGCCAGCAGACGAACCAACGGGCCCGACACTGAAGCTTTCTTT. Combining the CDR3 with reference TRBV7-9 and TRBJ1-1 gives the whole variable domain DTGVSQNPRHKITKRGQNVTFRCDPISEHNRLYWYRQTLGQGPEFLTYFQNEAQLEKSRLLSDRFSAERPKGSFSTLEIQRTEQGDSAMYLCASRRTNGPDTEAFFGQGTRLTVV.

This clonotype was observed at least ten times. DNA of the CDR3: TGTGCCATCAGACCCGGGACAGGGGGCTACGAGCAGTACTTC. Translation gives CAIRPGTGGYEQYF. The V gene is TRBV10-3, the J gene TRBJ2-7, with 11 bases fitting TRBD1. V lost 6 bases and J lost 3; bases outside the gene matches: 4. Per germline, CDR1 ENHRY and CDR2 SYGVKD. The CDR3 covers 14 residues.

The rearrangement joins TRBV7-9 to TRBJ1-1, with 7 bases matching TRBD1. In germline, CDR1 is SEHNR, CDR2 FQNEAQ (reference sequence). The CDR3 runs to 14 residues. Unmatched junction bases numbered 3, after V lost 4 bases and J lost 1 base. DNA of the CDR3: TGTGCCAGCAGCTCTTGGACAGGGAACACTGAAGCTTTCTTT. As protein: CASSSWTGNTEAFF.

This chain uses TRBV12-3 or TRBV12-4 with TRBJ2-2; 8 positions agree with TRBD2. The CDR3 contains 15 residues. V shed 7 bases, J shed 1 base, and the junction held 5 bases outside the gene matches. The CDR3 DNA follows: TGTGCCAGCACCCAGCGGGGGTGGAACACCGGGGAGCTGTTTTTT. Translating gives CASTQRGWNTGELFF.

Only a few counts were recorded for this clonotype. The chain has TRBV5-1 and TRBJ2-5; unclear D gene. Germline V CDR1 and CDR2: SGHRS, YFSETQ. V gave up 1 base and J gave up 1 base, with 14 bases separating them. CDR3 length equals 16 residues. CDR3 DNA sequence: TGCGCCAGCAGCTTGTCTGGACCGCCCGTCCAAGAGACCCAGTACTTC. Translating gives CASSLSGPPVQETQYF.

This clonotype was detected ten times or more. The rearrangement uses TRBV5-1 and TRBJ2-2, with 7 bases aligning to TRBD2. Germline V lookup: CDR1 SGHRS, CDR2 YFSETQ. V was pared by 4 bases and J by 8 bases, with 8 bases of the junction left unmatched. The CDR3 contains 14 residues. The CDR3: CASSTGLVAGELFF. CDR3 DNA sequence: TGCGCCAGCAGCACAGGACTAGTAGCAGGGGAGCTGTTTTTT. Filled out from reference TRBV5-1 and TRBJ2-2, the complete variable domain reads KAGVTQTPRYLIKTRGQQVTLSCSPISGHRSVSWYQQTPGQGLQFLFEYFSETQRNKGNFPGRFSGRQFSNSRSEMNVSTLELGDSALYLCASSTGLVAGELFFGEGSRLTVL.

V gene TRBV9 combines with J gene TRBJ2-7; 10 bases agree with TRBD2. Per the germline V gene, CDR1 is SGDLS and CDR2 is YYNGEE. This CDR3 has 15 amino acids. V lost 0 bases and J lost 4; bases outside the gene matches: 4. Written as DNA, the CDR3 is TGTGCCAGCAGCGTAGCTAGCGGGGGAGAATACGAGCAGTACTTC. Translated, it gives CASSVASGGEYEQYF.

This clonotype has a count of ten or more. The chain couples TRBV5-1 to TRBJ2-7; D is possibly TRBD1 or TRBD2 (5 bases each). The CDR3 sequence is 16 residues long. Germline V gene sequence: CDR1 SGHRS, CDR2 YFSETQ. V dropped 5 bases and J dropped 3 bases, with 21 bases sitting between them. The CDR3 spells CASSPSGTGNFYEQYF. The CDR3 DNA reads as TGCGCCAGCAGTCCATCCGGGACGGGGAATTTCTACGAGCAGTACTTC.

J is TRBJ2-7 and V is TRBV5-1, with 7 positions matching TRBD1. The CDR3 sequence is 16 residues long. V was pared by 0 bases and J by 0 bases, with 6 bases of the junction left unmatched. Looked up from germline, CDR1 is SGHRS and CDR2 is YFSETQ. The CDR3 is CASSLDQAGGSYEQYF. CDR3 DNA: TGCGCCAGCAGCTTGGACCAGGCAGGGGGCTCCTACGAGCAGTACTTC.

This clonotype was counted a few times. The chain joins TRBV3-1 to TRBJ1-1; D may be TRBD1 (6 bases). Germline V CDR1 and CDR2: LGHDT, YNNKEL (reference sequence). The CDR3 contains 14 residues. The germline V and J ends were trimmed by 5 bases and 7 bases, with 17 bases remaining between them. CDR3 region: CASSTAQRGVEAFF. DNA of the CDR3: TGTGCCAGCAGCACCGCCCAGAGGGGGGTTGAAGCTTTCTTT.

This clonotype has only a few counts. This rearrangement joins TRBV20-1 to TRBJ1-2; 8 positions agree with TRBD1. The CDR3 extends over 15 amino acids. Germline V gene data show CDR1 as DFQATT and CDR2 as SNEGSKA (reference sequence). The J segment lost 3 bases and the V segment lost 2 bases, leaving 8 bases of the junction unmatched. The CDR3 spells CSARPGQGRHYGYTF. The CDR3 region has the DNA TGCAGTGCTAGACCAGGACAGGGAAGGCACTATGGCTACACCTTC.

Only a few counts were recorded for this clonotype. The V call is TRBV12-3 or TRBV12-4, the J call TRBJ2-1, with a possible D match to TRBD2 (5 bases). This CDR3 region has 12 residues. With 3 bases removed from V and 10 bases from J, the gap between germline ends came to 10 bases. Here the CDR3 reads CASSLGDPEQFF. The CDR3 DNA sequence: TGTGCCAGCAGTTTGGGAGACCCGGAGCAGTTCTTC.

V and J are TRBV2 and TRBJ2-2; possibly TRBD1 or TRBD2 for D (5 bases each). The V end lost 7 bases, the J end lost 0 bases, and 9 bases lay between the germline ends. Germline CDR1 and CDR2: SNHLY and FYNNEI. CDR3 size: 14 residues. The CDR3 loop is CASTGTTNTGELFF. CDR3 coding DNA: TGTGCCAGCACCGGGACCACGAACACCGGGGAGCTGTTTTTT.

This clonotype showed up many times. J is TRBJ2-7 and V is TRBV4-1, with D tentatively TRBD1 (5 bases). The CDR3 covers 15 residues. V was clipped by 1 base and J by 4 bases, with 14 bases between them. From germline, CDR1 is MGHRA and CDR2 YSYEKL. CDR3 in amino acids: CASSQGQSRLYEQYF. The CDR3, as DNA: TGCGCCAGCAGCCAAGGACAGAGCCGATTGTACGAGCAGTACTTC.

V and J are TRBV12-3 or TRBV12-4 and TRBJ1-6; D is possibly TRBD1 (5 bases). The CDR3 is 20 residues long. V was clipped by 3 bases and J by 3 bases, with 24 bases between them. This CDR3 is CASSFDRGRGKGYYNSPLHF. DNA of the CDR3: TGTGCCAGCAGTTTCGATAGAGGGCGCGGAAAGGGGTACTATAATTCACCCCTCCACTTT.

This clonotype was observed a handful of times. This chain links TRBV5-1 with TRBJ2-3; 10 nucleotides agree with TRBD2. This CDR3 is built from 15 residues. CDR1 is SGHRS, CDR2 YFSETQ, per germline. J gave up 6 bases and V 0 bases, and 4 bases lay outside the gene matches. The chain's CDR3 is CASSLVTSGDDTQYF. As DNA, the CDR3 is TGCGCCAGCAGCTTGGTTACTAGCGGGGACGATACGCAGTATTTT. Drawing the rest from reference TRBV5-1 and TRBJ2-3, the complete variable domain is KAGVTQTPRYLIKTRGQQVTLSCSPISGHRSVSWYQQTPGQGLQFLFEYFSETQRNKGNFPGRFSGRQFSNSRSEMNVSTLELGDSALYLCASSLVTSGDDTQYFGPGTRLTVL.

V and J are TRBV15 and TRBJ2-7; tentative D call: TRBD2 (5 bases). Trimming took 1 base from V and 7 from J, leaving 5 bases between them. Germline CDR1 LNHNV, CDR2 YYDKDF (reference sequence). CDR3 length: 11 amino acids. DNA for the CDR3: TGTGCCACCAGCAGAGCGGGGGAGCAGTACTTC. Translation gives CATSRAGEQYF. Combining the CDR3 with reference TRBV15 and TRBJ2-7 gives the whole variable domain DAMVIQNPRYQVTQFGKPVTLSCSQTLNHNVMYWYQQKSSQAPKLLFHYYDKDFNNEADTPDNFQSRRPNTSFCFLDIRSPGLGDTAMYLCATSRAGEQYFGPGTRLTVT.

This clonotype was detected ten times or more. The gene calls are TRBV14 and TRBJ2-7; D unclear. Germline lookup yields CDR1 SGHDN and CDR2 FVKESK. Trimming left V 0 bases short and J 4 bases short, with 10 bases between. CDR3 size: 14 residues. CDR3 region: CASSQDLGSYEQYF. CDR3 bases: TGTGCCAGCAGCCAAGATCTGGGCTCTTACGAGCAGTACTTC.